This T cell receptor (beta chain) is from a study of T-cell reconstitution after alpha-beta-depleted transplantation in children. Unique molecular identifiers featured in how the TCRbeta library was prepared. Via MiXCR, TCRdb re-called the PCR reads, giving one row per CDR3 protein. The table includes roughly 220,000 distinct CDR3 sequences, more than 10% detected once. This sample comprised PBMCs from the stem cell graft donor, obtained from the stem cell graft. The sequence was collected from a human donor who donated a stem cell graft to a child with acute lymphoblastic leukemia.

This CDR3 is CASSWDRDGSYGYTF. The CDR3 coding sequence is TGCGCCAGCAGCTGGGACCGGGACGGATCCTATGGCTACACCTTC. V gene TRBV5-1 combines with J gene TRBJ1-2; tentatively, D is TRBD1 (5 bases). This CDR3 is built from 15 residues. Trimming removed 3 bases at V and 4 bases at J, with 16 bases between. Germline V lookup: CDR1 SGHRS, CDR2 YFSETQ.